This T cell receptor beta chain originates from a study of identical twins. This clonotype was seen ten or more times. V gave up 4 bases and J gave up 0 bases, with 10 bases separating them. Looked up from germline, CDR1 is SEHNR and CDR2 is FQNEAQ (reference sequence). The CDR3 length is 14 residues. TCRdb called the 5' RACE reads again in MiXCR, with one record for every CDR3 protein. The table includes about 240,000 distinct CDR3 sequences, about 10% detected once. The TCR comes from a man in his fifties or sixties in good health. The V and J genes are TRBV7-9 and TRBJ2-7, with D maybe TRBD2 (5 bases). Sequencing was done on a sample of memory T cells sorted from blood. The CDR3 coding sequence is TGTGCCAGCAGCTCAAGCGGCCCCTCCTACGAGCAGTACTTC. Its translation is CASSSSGPSYEQYF. The full variable domain, completed using reference TRBV7-9 and TRBJ2-7, is DTGVSQNPRHKITKRGQNVTFRCDPISEHNRLYWYRQTLGQGPEFLTYFQNEAQLEKSRLLSDRFSAERPKGSFSTLEIQRTEQGDSAMYLCASSSSGPSYEQYFGPGTRLTVT.